This TCR beta chain derives from a study of cytomegalovirus exposure and HLA in healthy donors (dated by TCRdb to the late 2010s). For the study in its entirety: According to a later analysis, one platform produced both the 120 validation repertoires and the 670 or so repertoires of the first cohort. The aim of the study was to test whether cataloging public T cell receptors could identify signatures of past pathogen exposure. Besides the first cohort of roughly 700 subjects, a separate validation cohort made up of 120 different subjects was used. The study combined high-throughput TCR immunosequencing, statistical association of individual TCRs with disease status, and machine learning to predict cytomegalovirus infection status. Findings and caveats that apply to the study as a whole: The study gave a list of some 150 TCR beta chains associated with cytomegalovirus. A later analysis found that TCRs clustered in the first cohort also tended to co-occur in the 120 validation repertoires, with 94% of cluster scores above 0. It was suggested by the authors that the approach could potentially be generalized to other disease states and immunological phenotypes. The classifier was reported to diagnose cytomegalovirus status with high specificity and sensitivity in both the original cohort and the validation cohort. Most TCR sequences were observed very rarely across donors, whereas some public TCRs were present in many individuals. A later analysis had no HLA typing for the validation cohort, so co-occurrence there was scored across all 110 or so repertoires. In vitro tests confirmed that a few of the cytomegalovirus-associated TCR beta chains recognize cytomegalovirus antigens.

CDR1 is given as SEHNR and CDR2 as FQNEAQ, both from the germline V gene (reference sequence). Including the terminal cysteine and phenylalanine, the CDR3 comprises 14 residues. The DNA shown is the 42-base CDR3, in frame from base 1. The V and J ends are trimmed by 5 bases and 8 bases, leaving 19 bases between them. In regard to this clone: Its antigen target is currently unknown. The record has no base qualities; no much larger clone is one base away.

Library preparation used the immunoSEQ multiplex PCR assay. The paper's processing steps were these. A statistical classification framework was developed to diagnose cytomegalovirus status using the catalog of TCR beta chain sequences. TCRdb obtained this table from immuneACCESS and retained in-frame rearrangements with V and J assigned. These tables miss some clones; where compared with another copy, unresolved V genes account for less than half of the shortfall, and the remainder is unexplained. V, J and clone size are those of that table, while D and trimming were read from the DNA. The sample contains about 78,000 clones, 90% to 96% of them found a single time. Approximately 1.5% of the sample is in the top ten clones. Separate from the approximately 670-subject first cohort, the validation cohort of 120 subjects was the group to which the donors belonged.

The V and J segments used are TRBV7-9 and TRBJ2-7, and possibly TRBD2, on 6 matching bases. Material for sequencing was PBMCs. This receptor was taken from a man aged 18 to 29 in good health and CMV-seropositive. The DNA is TGTGCCAGCAGCCCTAGGCGGGGTAGCTCACAGCAGTACTTC. It translates to CASSPRRGSSQQYF.